This note documents a single TCR beta chain sequence. The sample comes from a study of shared clonotypes between healthy human individuals. Per the germline V gene, CDR1 is SNHLY and CDR2 is FYNNEI. This CDR3 region has 14 residues. The V gene end was trimmed by 8 bases and the J gene end by 5 bases; junction bases not matched to a gene: 10. Generated by immunoSEQ multiplex PCR, the TCRdb table keeps only in-frame clones and is missing some. The sample includes more than 850,000 clones, approximately 80% seen only once; the top ten take approximately 0.5%. Memory CD4+ cells were the fraction left after CD45RA+ naive selection.

Specimen: memory CD4+ T cells from PBMCs. Regarding subset: CD45RA-negative fraction. The TCR was taken from a young man in good health. Some clones in this sample may be carry-over from other donors' samples. The chain has TRBV2 and TRBJ2-3; 7 nucleotides line up with TRBD1. The CDR3 sequence: CASGRDSEGDTQYF. In DNA, the CDR3 is TGTGCCAGCGGACGGGACAGCGAGGGAGATACGCAGTATTTT.